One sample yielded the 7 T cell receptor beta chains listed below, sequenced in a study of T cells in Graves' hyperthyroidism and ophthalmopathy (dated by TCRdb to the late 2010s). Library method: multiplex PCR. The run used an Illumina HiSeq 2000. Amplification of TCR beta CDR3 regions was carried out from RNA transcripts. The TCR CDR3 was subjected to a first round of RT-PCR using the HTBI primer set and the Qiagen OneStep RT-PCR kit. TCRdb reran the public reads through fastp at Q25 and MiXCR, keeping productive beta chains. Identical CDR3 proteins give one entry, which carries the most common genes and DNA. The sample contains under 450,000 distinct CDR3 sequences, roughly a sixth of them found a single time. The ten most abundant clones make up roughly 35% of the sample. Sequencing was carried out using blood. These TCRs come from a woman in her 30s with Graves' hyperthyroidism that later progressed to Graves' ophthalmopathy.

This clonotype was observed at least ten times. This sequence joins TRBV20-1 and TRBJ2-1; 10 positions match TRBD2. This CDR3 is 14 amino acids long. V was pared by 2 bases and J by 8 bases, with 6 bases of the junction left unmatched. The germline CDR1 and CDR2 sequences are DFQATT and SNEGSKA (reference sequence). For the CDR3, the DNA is TGCAGTGCTAGATGGCTAGCGGGAGATCATGAGCAGTTCTTC. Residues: CSARWLAGDHEQFF.

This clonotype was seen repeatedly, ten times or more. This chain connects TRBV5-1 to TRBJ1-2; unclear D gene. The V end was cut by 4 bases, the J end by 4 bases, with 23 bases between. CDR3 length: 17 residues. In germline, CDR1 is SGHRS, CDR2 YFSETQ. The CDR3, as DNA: TGCGCCAGCAGCAGAGGGAGTGTTGGGGTAGGCGGCTATGGCTACACCTTC. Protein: CASSRGSVGVGGYGYTF.

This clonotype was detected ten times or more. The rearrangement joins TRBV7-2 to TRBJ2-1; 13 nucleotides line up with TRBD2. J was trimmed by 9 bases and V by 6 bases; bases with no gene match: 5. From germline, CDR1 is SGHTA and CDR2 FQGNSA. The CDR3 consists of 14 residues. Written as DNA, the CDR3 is TGTGCCAGCAGGGGACTAGCGGGAAGGGGTGAGCAGTTCTTC. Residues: CASRGLAGRGEQFF.

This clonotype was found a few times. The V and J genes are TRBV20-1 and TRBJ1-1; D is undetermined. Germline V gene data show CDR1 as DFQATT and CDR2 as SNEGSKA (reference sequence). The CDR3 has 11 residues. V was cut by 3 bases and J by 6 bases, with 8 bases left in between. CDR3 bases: TGCAGTGCTAGGGGTAGCCCTGAAGCTTTCTTT. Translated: CSARGSPEAFF.

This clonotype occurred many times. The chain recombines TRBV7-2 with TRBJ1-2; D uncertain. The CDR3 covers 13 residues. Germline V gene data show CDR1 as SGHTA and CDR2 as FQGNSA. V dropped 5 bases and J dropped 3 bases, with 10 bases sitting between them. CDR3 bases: TGTGCCAGCAGCCCGAGCGCCGACTATGGCTACACCTTC. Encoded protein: CASSPSADYGYTF.

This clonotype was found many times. CDR3 residues: CASSARTGHETQYF. In nucleotides, the CDR3 is TGTGCCAGCAGCGCTAGGACAGGGCACGAGACCCAGTACTTC. The chain is built from TRBV7-8 and TRBJ2-5; 8 bases line up with TRBD1. In germline, CDR1 is SGHVS, CDR2 FQNEAQ. Trimming removed 5 bases from V and 5 bases from J; junction bases left unmatched: 7. The CDR3 has 14 amino acids.

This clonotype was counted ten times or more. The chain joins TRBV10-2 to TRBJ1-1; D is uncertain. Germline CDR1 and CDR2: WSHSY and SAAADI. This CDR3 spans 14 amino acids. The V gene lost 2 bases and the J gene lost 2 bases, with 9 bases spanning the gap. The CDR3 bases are TGCGCCAGCAGTGAGGTTTCCACAAACACTGAAGCTTTCTTT. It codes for CASSEVSTNTEAFF.